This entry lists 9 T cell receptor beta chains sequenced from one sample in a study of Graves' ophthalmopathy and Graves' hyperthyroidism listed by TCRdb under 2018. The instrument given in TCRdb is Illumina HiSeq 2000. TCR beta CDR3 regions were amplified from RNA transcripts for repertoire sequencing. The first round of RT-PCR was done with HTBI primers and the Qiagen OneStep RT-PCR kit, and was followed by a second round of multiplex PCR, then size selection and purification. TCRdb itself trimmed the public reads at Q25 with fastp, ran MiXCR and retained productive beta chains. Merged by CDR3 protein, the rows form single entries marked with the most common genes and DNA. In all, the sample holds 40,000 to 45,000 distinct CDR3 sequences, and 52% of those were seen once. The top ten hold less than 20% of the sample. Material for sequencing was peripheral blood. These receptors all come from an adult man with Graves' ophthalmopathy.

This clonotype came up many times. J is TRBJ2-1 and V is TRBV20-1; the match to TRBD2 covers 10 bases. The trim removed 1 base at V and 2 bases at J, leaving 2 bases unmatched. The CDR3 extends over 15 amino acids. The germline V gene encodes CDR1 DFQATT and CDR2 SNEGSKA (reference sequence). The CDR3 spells CSARVSGRAYNEQFF. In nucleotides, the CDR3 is TGCAGTGCTAGAGTAAGCGGGAGGGCCTACAATGAGCAGTTCTTC.

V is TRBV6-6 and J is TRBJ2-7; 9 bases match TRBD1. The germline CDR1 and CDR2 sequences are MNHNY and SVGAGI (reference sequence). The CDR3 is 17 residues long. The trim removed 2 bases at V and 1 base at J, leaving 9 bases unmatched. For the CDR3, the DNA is TGTGCCAGCAGTTACGGAACCGGGACAGGGAATTCCTACGAGCAGTACGTC. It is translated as CASSYGTGTGNSYEQYV.

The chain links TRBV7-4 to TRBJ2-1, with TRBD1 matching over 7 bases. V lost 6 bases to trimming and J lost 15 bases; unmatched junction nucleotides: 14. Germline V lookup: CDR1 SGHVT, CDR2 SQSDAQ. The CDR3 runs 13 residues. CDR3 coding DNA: TGTGCCAGCAGTCCCGCCACAGGGGCCAATCTGTTCTTC. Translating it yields CASSPATGANLFF.

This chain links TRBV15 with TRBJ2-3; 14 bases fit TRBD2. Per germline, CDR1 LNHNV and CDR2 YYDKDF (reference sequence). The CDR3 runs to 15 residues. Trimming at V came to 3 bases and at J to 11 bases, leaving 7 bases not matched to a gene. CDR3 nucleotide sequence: TGTGCCACCAGCAGGTGGACTAGCGGGAGGTATGAGCAGTATTTT. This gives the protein CATSRWTSGRYEQYF.

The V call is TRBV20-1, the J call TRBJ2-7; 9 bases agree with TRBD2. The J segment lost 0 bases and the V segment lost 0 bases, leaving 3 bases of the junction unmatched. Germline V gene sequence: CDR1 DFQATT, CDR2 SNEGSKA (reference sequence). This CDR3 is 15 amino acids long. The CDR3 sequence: CSAREFSGGSYEQYF. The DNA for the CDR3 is TGCAGTGCTAGAGAGTTTAGCGGGGGCTCCTACGAGCAGTACTTC.

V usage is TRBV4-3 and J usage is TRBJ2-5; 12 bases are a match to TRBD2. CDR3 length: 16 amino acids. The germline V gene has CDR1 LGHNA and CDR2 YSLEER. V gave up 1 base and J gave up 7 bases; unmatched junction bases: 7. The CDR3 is CASSQVLAGGCGTQYF. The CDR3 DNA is TGCGCCAGCAGCCAAGTGCTAGCGGGGGGGTGTGGGACCCAGTACTTC.

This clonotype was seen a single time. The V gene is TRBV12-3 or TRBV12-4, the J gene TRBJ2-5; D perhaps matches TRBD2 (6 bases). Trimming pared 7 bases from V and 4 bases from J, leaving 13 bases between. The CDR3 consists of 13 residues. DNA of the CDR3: TGTGCCAGCAATCTAGTGGGGGGAGAGACCCAGTACTTC. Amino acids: CASNLVGGETQYF.

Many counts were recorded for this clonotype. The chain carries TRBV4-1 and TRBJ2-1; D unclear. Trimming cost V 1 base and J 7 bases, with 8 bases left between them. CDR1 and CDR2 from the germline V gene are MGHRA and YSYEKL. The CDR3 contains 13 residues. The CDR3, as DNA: TGCGCCAGCAGCCAAGTTAGCCCTAATGAGCAGTTCTTC. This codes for CASSQVSPNEQFF.

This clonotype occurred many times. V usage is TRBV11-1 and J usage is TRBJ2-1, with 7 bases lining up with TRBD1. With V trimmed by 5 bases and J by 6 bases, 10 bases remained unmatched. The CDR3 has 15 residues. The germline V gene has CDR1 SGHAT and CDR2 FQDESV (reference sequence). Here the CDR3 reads CASSHTTGNSNEQFF. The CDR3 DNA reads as TGTGCCAGCAGCCACACGACAGGGAATAGCAATGAGCAGTTCTTC.